One T cell receptor beta chain is described in this entry. Its antigen is still unknown. The germline V gene has CDR1 SGHDT and CDR2 YYEEEE. J lost 0 bases, V lost 5 bases, and 5 bases had no gene match. The CDR3 length is 16 residues. This sample is part of a study of cytomegalovirus exposure and HLA in healthy donors. Study conclusions and caveats: Earlier analysis found most TCR beta V segments productive about 90% or about 30% of the time.

These donors, healthy bone marrow donors, were studied. PCR primers comprised 60 Vbeta and 13 Jbeta primers. Profiling relied on immunoSEQ multiplex PCR, and the TCRdb table lists in-frame clones only, not all of them. The sample gives over 80,000 clones, 82% of which show up once; nearly 3.5% is in the top ten. Sequencing was carried out using PBMCs. This TCR was recovered from a man aged 25-45 years in good health and CMV-seropositive. The chain couples TRBV5-6 to TRBJ2-6, with 7 bases matching TRBD2. CDR3 DNA: TGTGCCAGCAGGCCGGGACTAAGCTCTGGGGCCAACGTCCTGACTTTC. Protein sequence: CASRPGLSSGANVLTF.